These 28 T cell receptor beta chains were sequenced from one sample in a study of blood T cells in healthy people across ages. A second about 7 to 11 cycle PCR used barcoded and J-beta primers. A single record per CDR3 protein comes from TCRdb applying MiXCR to the 5' RACE reads. The repertoire has fewer than 1.5 million distinct CDR3 sequences, approximately 38% of them found once; the top ten carry under 8%. The specimen sequenced was blood. Receptors originate from a woman younger than 30 in good health.

The chain is built from TRBV7-9 and TRBJ2-7, with 15 bases identical to TRBD2. J gave up 0 bases and V 5 bases, and 5 bases lay outside the gene matches. The CDR3 runs 17 residues. Per the germline V gene, CDR1 is SEHNR and CDR2 is FQNEAQ (reference sequence). The CDR3 region is CASSPWTSGRVSYEQYF. DNA for the CDR3: TGTGCCAGCAGCCCCTGGACTAGCGGGAGGGTCTCCTACGAGCAGTACTTC.

The chain joins TRBV4-2 to TRBJ2-1; TRBD2 agrees at 12 bases. V gave up 2 bases and J gave up 6 bases; unmatched junction bases: 8. CDR1 and CDR2 (germline): LGHNA, YNFKEQ. The CDR3 has 17 amino acids. The CDR3 here is CASSQPHLAGGINEQFF. DNA for the CDR3: TGTGCCAGCAGCCAACCCCACCTAGCGGGAGGGATCAATGAGCAGTTCTTC.

As for this clonotype: The junction shows a germline mismatch at one end, possibly a read error. V usage is TRBV4-1 and J usage is TRBJ1-2; perhaps TRBD1 as D (6 bases). Germline CDR1 reads MGHRA; CDR2 reads YSYEKL. The CDR3 spans 13 residues. The CDR3 is CASGQEGVNGYTF. DNA for the CDR3: TGCGCCAGCGGCCAAGAGGGGGTGAATGGCTACACCTTC.

This chain links TRBV27 with TRBJ2-7; D is unclear. CDR1 MNHEY and CDR2 SMNVEV come from the germline V gene (reference sequence). The CDR3 runs 11 residues. Trimming removed 10 bases from V and 0 bases from J, with 7 bases in between. CDR3 sequence reads: CATLSSYEQYF. As DNA, the CDR3 is TGTGCCACCCTTAGCTCCTACGAGCAGTACTTC.

The chain has TRBV24-1 and TRBJ2-5, with D perhaps TRBD1 or TRBD2 (5 bases each). Germline CDR1 and CDR2: KGHDR and SFDVKD. The CDR3 loop spans 14 amino acids. V lost 9 bases and J 5 bases, leaving 18 bases between the germline ends. The CDR3 DNA reads TGTGCCACCGGAACTTCCGGGGCCGGGGAGACCCAGTACTTC. Encoded protein: CATGTSGAGETQYF.

The rearrangement joins TRBV7-9 to TRBJ2-3; TRBD2 aligns across 11 bases. CDR1 and CDR2 from the germline V gene are SEHNR and FQNEAQ (reference sequence). This CDR3 spans 15 amino acids. Trimming at V came to 6 bases and at J to 6 bases, leaving 8 bases not matched to a gene. CDR3 nucleotide sequence: TGTGCCAGCAGATATAGCGGGGGGGCAAGGGATACGCAGTATTTT. Its translation: CASRYSGGARDTQYF.

The chain carries TRBV4-1 and TRBJ2-1, with TRBD1 identical over 9 bases. With V trimmed by 6 bases and J by 5 bases, 5 bases remained unmatched. Germline CDR1 is MGHRA and CDR2 is YSYEKL. The CDR3 has 14 residues. DNA for the CDR3: TGCGCCAGCAGACCGGGACAGGGAAACAATGAGCAGTTCTTC. It encodes CASRPGQGNNEQFF.

Only a few counts were recorded for this clonotype. The V gene is TRBV12-3 or TRBV12-4, the J gene TRBJ2-1, with 7 bases identical to TRBD2. The CDR3 contains 15 residues. V was pared by 7 bases and J by 3 bases, with 9 bases of the junction left unmatched. The CDR3 protein is CASNPPGTNYNEQFF. The DNA of the CDR3 is TGTGCCAGCAACCCTCCCGGGACTAACTACAATGAGCAGTTCTTC.

This clonotype was observed a handful of times. The J gene is TRBJ2-3, the V gene TRBV12-3 or TRBV12-4; 7 nucleotides agree with TRBD2. V lost 5 bases and J lost 3; bases outside the gene matches: 11. This CDR3 contains 16 residues. Here the CDR3 DNA reads TGTGCCAGCAGTCTCCCCGTTGGGGGGGAAACAGATACGCAGTATTTT. This codes for CASSLPVGGETDTQYF.

The count of this clonotype is one. The junction departs from germline at one end; a sequencing error may be responsible. The gene calls are TRBV12-3 or TRBV12-4 and TRBJ1-2; the match to TRBD1 covers 9 bases. The CDR3 is made up of 14 amino acids. CDR3 DNA sequence: TGTGCCAGCACCCAGACAGGGGGAATATATGGCTGCACCTTC. Translated: CASTQTGGIYGCTF.

This clonotype was seen a few times. The rearrangement links TRBV27 to TRBJ2-4, with 9 bases fitting TRBD1. V shed 9 bases, J shed 13 bases, and the junction held 16 bases outside the gene matches. Looked up from germline, CDR1 is MNHEY and CDR2 is SMNVEV (reference sequence). CDR3 size: 14 residues. The CDR3 bases are TGTGCCAGAGACCGGGACAGGGTAAACAATGAGCAGTACTTC. Encoded protein: CARDRDRVNNEQYF.

The chain combines TRBV7-9 with TRBJ2-5; D call uncertain. The CDR3 has 12 residues. Germline CDR1 is SEHNR and CDR2 is FQNEAQ (reference sequence). V was trimmed by 4 bases and J by 3 bases, leaving 6 bases between them. For the CDR3, the DNA is TGTGCCAGCAGCTCCCATAAAGAGACCCAGTACTTC. Amino acid sequence: CASSSHKETQYF.

The chain links TRBV7-2 to TRBJ2-1; D is unresolved. V lost 5 bases to trimming and J lost 4 bases, with 6 bases between them. Looked up from germline, CDR1 is SGHTA and CDR2 is FQGNSA. The CDR3 extends over 12 amino acids. CDR3 sequence: CASSDEYNEQFF. Here the CDR3 DNA reads TGTGCCAGCAGCGACGAGTACAATGAGCAGTTCTTC. Using reference TRBV7-2 and TRBJ2-1 for the parts outside the CDR3, the full variable domain is GAGVSQSPSNKVTEKGKDVELRCDPISGHTALYWYRQSLGQGLEFLIYFQGNSAPDKSGLPSDRFSAERTGGSVSTLTIQRTQQEDSAVYLCASSDEYNEQFFGPGTRLTVL.

This clonotype was seen a few times. The chain has TRBV6-5 and TRBJ2-5; 7 positions agree with TRBD1. The J call is doubtful: the DNA matches TRBJ2-7 better. The CDR3 has 14 residues. Looked up from germline, CDR1 is MNHEY and CDR2 is SVGAGI. In nucleotides, the CDR3 is TGTGCCAGCAGTTACGGGGACAGAGCCTACGAGCAGTACTTC. Residues: CASSYGDRAYEQYF.

The chain joins TRBV6-2 or TRBV6-3 to TRBJ1-1; the D gene is possibly TRBD1 (5 bases). CDR1 is MNHEY and CDR2 is SVGEGT in the germline V gene. Trimming removed 5 bases from V and 0 bases from J, with 16 bases in between. The length of the CDR3 is 16 residues. The CDR3 reads CASSTPPGRMNTEAFF. The CDR3 DNA is TGTGCCAGCAGTACCCCCCCGGGGCGTATGAACACTGAAGCTTTCTTT.

The chain has TRBV3-1 and TRBJ2-5; TRBD2 matches at 9 bases. Looked up from germline, CDR1 is LGHDT and CDR2 is YNNKEL (reference sequence). This CDR3 is built from 15 residues. V gave up 0 bases and J gave up 11 bases; unmatched junction bases: 10. The CDR3 spells CASSQDRLAGRKQYF. The CDR3 DNA reads as TGTGCCAGCAGCCAAGATCGGCTAGCGGGACGTAAGCAGTACTTC.

This clonotype was detected only a few times. The rearrangement uses TRBV25-1 and TRBJ2-5; 10 bases fit TRBD2. CDR3 length: 15 amino acids. Per germline, CDR1 MGHDK and CDR2 SYGVNS. Losses at the gene ends were 6 bases for V and 3 bases for J; bases not matched to a gene: 7. The CDR3 is CASSRTSGTKETQYF. Here the CDR3 DNA reads TGTGCCAGCAGCAGAACTAGCGGGACGAAAGAGACCCAGTACTTC.

The chain has TRBV12-3 or TRBV12-4 and TRBJ1-3; D remains unclear. This CDR3 has 15 amino acids. The V end was cut by 3 bases, the J end by 1 base, with 10 bases between. The CDR3 DNA reads as TGTGCCAGCAGTTTTGCGGGGTCTTCTGGAAACACCATATATTTT. Its protein product is CASSFAGSSGNTIYF.

The genes are TRBV5-1 and TRBJ2-1; 8 bases align to TRBD2. The CDR3 is made up of 14 amino acids. CDR1 is SGHRS and CDR2 is YFSETQ in the germline V gene. V lost 1 base, J lost 9 bases, and 6 bases stayed unmatched. CDR3 loop: CASSLSPGRVEQFF. Here the CDR3 DNA reads TGCGCCAGCAGCTTGTCCCCCGGGAGGGTTGAGCAGTTCTTC.

This chain uses TRBV3-1 with TRBJ1-2; maybe TRBD1 (5 bases). The CDR3 contains 15 residues. Per the germline V gene, CDR1 is LGHDT and CDR2 is YNNKEL (reference sequence). Trimming removed 2 bases at V and 7 bases at J, with 17 bases between. CDR3 amino acids: CASSQRGALGSGYTF. The CDR3 nucleotides are TGTGCCAGCAGCCAACGTGGGGCGCTTGGTTCTGGCTACACCTTC.

The J gene is TRBJ2-7, the V gene TRBV7-3, with D tentatively TRBD2 (6 bases). With 2 bases removed from V and 2 bases from J, the gap between germline ends came to 13 bases. The CDR3 is made up of 15 amino acids. Germline CDR1 reads SGHTA; CDR2 reads FQGTGA. The CDR3 is CASSLGGSVPYEQYF. Written as DNA, the CDR3 is TGTGCCAGCAGCTTAGGAGGGTCGGTTCCCTACGAGCAGTACTTC.

There are a few counts of this clonotype. The chain combines TRBV20-1 with TRBJ2-1; 9 bases line up with TRBD2. CDR1 and CDR2 (germline): DFQATT, SNEGSKA (reference sequence). The CDR3 is 17 amino acids. J was trimmed by 1 base and V by 1 base; bases with no gene match: 8. The CDR3 region has the DNA TGCAGTGCTAGAGCAGGTAGCGGGGGTAGGTCCTACAATGAGCAGTTCTTC. Its translation is CSARAGSGGRSYNEQFF.

This clonotype was observed a handful of times. The genes are TRBV3-1 and TRBJ2-1; D possibly matches TRBD1 or TRBD2 (5 bases each). This CDR3 spans 16 amino acids. Germline CDR1 is LGHDT and CDR2 is YNNKEL (reference sequence). Trimming took off 1 base at V and 6 bases at J, with 16 bases between the two ends. The CDR3 spells CASSQGGTSLLNEQFF. In nucleotides, the CDR3 is TGTGCCAGCAGCCAAGGGGGGACCTCTCTTCTCAATGAGCAGTTCTTC.

Concerning this clonotype: With a much larger clone just one base away, this may be a read error. This chain joins TRBV29-1 and TRBJ2-1; D uncertain. CDR1 SQVTM and CDR2 ANQGSEA come from the germline V gene. V lost 4 bases to trimming and J lost 0 bases, with 16 bases between them. The CDR3 covers 16 residues. The CDR3 region is CSVVDGPELSYNEQFF. The DNA of the CDR3 is TGCAGCGTTGTGGATGGTCCGGAGCTCTCCTACAATGAGCAGTTCTTC.

The chain recombines TRBV4-2 with TRBJ2-1; D might be TRBD2 (6 bases). V was clipped by 1 base and J by 5 bases, with 18 bases between them. The CDR3 loop spans 17 amino acids. Germline loops: CDR1 LGHNA, CDR2 YNFKEQ. The CDR3, as DNA: TGTGCCAGCAGCCAAGTGGTGTGGACTAACAGGCACAATGAGCAGTTCTTC. This sequence encodes CASSQVVWTNRHNEQFF.

This rearrangement joins TRBV27 to TRBJ2-1; TRBD1 might be the D (6 bases). Germline V CDR1 and CDR2: MNHEY, SMNVEV (reference sequence). The CDR3 has 14 amino acids. V was pared by 5 bases and J by 5 bases, with 13 bases between. The CDR3 region is CASSPRGTNNEQFF. The CDR3 DNA reads TGTGCCAGCAGTCCCCGTGGGACAAACAATGAGCAGTTCTTC.

The rearrangement joins TRBV12-3 or TRBV12-4 to TRBJ2-3; TRBD2 is a possible D gene (5 bases). This CDR3 has 17 amino acids. The ends were cut back, 7 bases at V and 3 bases at J, with 23 bases in the middle. The CDR3 DNA follows: TGTGCCAGCATCTTCGCAGCGGCGAGGAAGAGAACAGATACGCAGTATTTT. Its translation: CASIFAAARKRTDTQYF.

This sequence joins TRBV6-5 and TRBJ1-1; the D is unclear. Germline V CDR1 and CDR2: MNHEY, SVGAGI. CDR3 length equals 12 residues. V was cut by 10 bases and J by 1 base, with 10 bases left in between. The CDR3 DNA sequence: TGTGCCACGAGATACAAGAACACTGAAGCTTTCTTT. Encoded protein: CATRYKNTEAFF.